These 29 T cell receptor beta chains share one sample of origin, sequenced in a study of T cells in women clearing cervical HPV infection (dated by TCRdb to 2016 to 2019). Libraries were built with the immunoSEQ multiplex PCR assay. Here the immuneACCESS table is served through TCRdb, limited to in-frame sequences with V and J called. Missing clones are a known gap in these copies; in checked studies unresolved V genes cover under half, and the rest lacks a known reason. The sample table records 20,000 to 30,000 clones. The leading ten clones occupy 6.5% to 7% of the sample. The source material was blood buffy coat. These TCRs come from a woman between 18 and 69 years old with a cervical HPV16 infection that either progressed to CIN3+ or cleared (not recorded which).

As to this clone: The observed sequence ends 3 residues before the CDR3 terminus, with the missing tail filled in from the germline J gene. This chain links TRBV10-1 with TRBJ2-1; perhaps TRBD2 as D (6 bases). CDR1 and CDR2 from the germline V gene are WNHNN and SYGVQD (reference sequence). The V end lost 2 bases, the J end lost 5 bases, and 16 bases lay between the germline ends. This CDR3 is built from 16 residues. The CDR3 protein is CASSEGGEHPDNEQFF. Partial CDR3 DNA: TGCGCCAGCAGTGAGGGAGGGGAACACCCGGACAATGAG.

The CDR3 sequence: CASSLVAGDYNEQFF. The CDR3 bases that were read are TGTGCCAGCAGCTTAGTTGCGGGGGATTACAATGAG. This chain connects TRBV7-2 to TRBJ2-1, with 7 positions matching TRBD2. The read ends 3 residues early relative to the CDR3; the germline J gene fills the gap. Germline CDR1 SGHTA, CDR2 FQGNSA. J lost 4 bases, V lost 1 base, and 4 bases had no gene match. The CDR3 sequence is 15 residues long. Together with reference TRBV7-2 and TRBJ2-1, the CDR3 gives the full variable domain: GAGVSQSPSNKVTEKGKDVELRCDPISGHTALYWYRQSLGQGLEFLIYFQGNSAPDKSGLPSDRFSAERTGGSVSTLTIQRTQQEDSAVYLCASSLVAGDYNEQFFGPGTRLTVL.

A remark on this clone: The read terminates 3 residues ahead of where the CDR3 ends, so the germline J gene completes it. V is TRBV19 and J is TRBJ1-2, with a possible D match to TRBD1 (6 bases). CDR3 length equals 12 residues. Germline lookup yields CDR1 LNHDA and CDR2 SQIVND (reference sequence). CDR3 sequence reads: CASSKQGYDYTF. CDR3 bases read: TGTGCCAGTAGTAAACAGGGTTACGAC.

Points on this clone: The CDR3 end is not reached by the read, which stops 3 residues before it; the germline J gene fills it in. The chain uses TRBV19 and TRBJ1-1, with a tentative D call TRBD1 (5 bases). The germline gives CDR1 LNHDA, CDR2 SQIVND (reference sequence). The length of the CDR3 is 14 residues. V shed 7 bases and J shed 0 bases, with 12 bases lying between them. CDR3 sequence: CASKRGNLNTEAFF. CDR3 DNA (partial): TGTGCCAGTAAAAGGGGCAACCTGAACACTGAA.

Worth noting for this clone: The CDR3 end falls 3 residues outside the read, so it is completed with the germline J gene. This rearrangement joins TRBV20-1 to TRBJ2-2, with TRBD2 matching 12 bases. The CDR3 sequence is 15 residues long. Germline CDR1 reads DFQATT; CDR2 reads SNEGSKA (reference sequence). Trimming removed 5 bases from V and 8 bases from J; junction bases left unmatched: 9. The CDR3 bases that were read are TGCAGTGCTGCGACTAGCGGGAGCGTTGGTGGGGAG. As protein: CSAATSGSVGGE. The CDR3 reads in full as CSAATSGSVGGELFF.

In the case of this clone: The missing CDR3 end, 3 residues past where the read stops, is filled in from the germline J gene. The rearrangement uses TRBV20-1 and TRBJ2-7; 9 bases are a match to TRBD2. CDR3 length: 15 amino acids. The V gene end was trimmed by 4 bases and the J gene end by 0 bases; junction bases not matched to a gene: 7. From germline, CDR1 is DFQATT and CDR2 SNEGSKA (reference sequence). The CDR3 DNA, read in part, is TGCAGTGCTAAGGAGGCGGGAGGGAGCTCCTACGAG. The encoded protein is CSAKEAGGSSYE. The entire CDR3 reads CSAKEAGGSSYEQYF.

Worth noting for this clone: Read data end 3 residues before the CDR3 end; the end is taken from the germline J gene. The chain recombines TRBV20-1 with TRBJ2-1; TRBD2 matches 9 bases. The CDR3 totals 16 residues. With V trimmed by 0 bases and J by 6 bases, 9 bases remained unmatched. Per germline, CDR1 DFQATT and CDR2 SNEGSKA (reference sequence). CDR3 protein: CSARDFSGSFANEQFF. The sequenced CDR3 bases are TGCAGTGCTAGAGACTTTAGCGGGAGTTTTGCCAATGAG.

This CDR3 is CASTVDISTDTQYF. The CDR3 DNA, read in part, is TGCGCCAGCACCGTTGACATTAGCACAGATACG. The rearrangement uses TRBV5-1 and TRBJ2-3; D is unclear. Read sequence stops 3 residues before the CDR3 end, and the germline J gene provides the missing end. Germline CDR1 SGHRS, CDR2 YFSETQ. CDR3 length: 14 residues. The V end lost 6 bases, the J end lost 0 bases, and 11 bases lay between the germline ends.

As to this clone: The read is 3 residues too short to cover the CDR3 end, so that end is filled in from the germline J gene. The chain employs TRBV2 and TRBJ2-2; D might be TRBD1 (5 bases). The ends were cut back, 6 bases at V and 3 bases at J, with 11 bases in the middle. The CDR3 consists of 14 residues. The V gene's germline CDR1 is SNHLY and CDR2 FYNNEI. CDR3 bases read: TGTGCCAGCAGGGATCAGGGTCACACCGGGGAG. Translating gives CASRDQGHTGE. The full-length CDR3 reads as CASRDQGHTGELFF.

A note on this clone: Read sequence stops 3 residues before the CDR3 end, and the germline J gene provides the missing end. J is TRBJ2-4 and V is TRBV30; possibly TRBD2 for D (6 bases). CDR3 length equals 12 residues. CDR1 GTSNPN and CDR2 SVGIG come from the germline V gene (reference sequence). CDR3 sequence reads: CAWSNGGWGQYF. Incomplete CDR3 DNA: TGTGCCTGGAGTAATGGGGGGTGGGGT. The complete variable domain, with remaining parts taken from reference TRBV30 and TRBJ2-4, reads SQTIHQWPATLVQPVGSPLSLECTVEGTSNPNLYWYRQAAGRGLQLLFYSVGIGQISSEVPQNLSASRPQDRQFILSSKKLLLSDSGFYLCAWSNGGWGQYFGAGTRLSVL.

Details on this clone: Read coverage stops 3 residues before the CDR3 terminus; the germline J gene supplies the remainder. The V and J genes are TRBV5-5 and TRBJ1-6; no reliable D call. This CDR3 is built from 15 residues. CDR1 SGHKS and CDR2 YYEKEE come from the germline V gene (reference sequence). The V gene lost 1 base and the J gene lost 7 bases, with 12 bases spanning the gap. The CDR3 loop is CASSLRVYVNSPLHF. CDR3 DNA (partial): TGTGCCAGCAGCTTGCGGGTGTATGTGAATTCACCC.

Notes on this clone: The read ends 3 residues before the CDR3 terminus; that terminus is restored from the germline J gene. V is TRBV20-1 and J is TRBJ2-3, with TRBD1 as a possible D gene (5 bases). CDR1 and CDR2 from the germline V gene are DFQATT and SNEGSKA (reference sequence). CDR3 length equals 15 residues. The CDR3 sequence is CSARDPQGGQETQYF. The sequenced part of the CDR3 DNA is TGCAGTGCTAGAGATCCTCAGGGTGGACAAGAGACG.

Concerning this clone: From the germline J gene comes the end of the CDR3, since the read stops 3 residues before it. This chain uses TRBV2 with TRBJ2-3; weak D call: TRBD1 (6 bases). Trimming took off 6 bases at V and 2 bases at J, with 12 bases between the two ends. The germline V gene encodes CDR1 SNHLY and CDR2 FYNNEI. The CDR3 runs to 14 residues. CDR3 in amino acids: CASRGQTNTDTQYF. Partial CDR3 DNA: TGTGCCAGCAGAGGACAGACTAACACAGATACG.

Details on this clone: The read ends 3 residues before the CDR3 terminus; that terminus is restored from the germline J gene. The chain is built from TRBV20-1 and TRBJ2-2; D might be TRBD2 (5 bases). The V gene lost 3 bases and the J gene lost 0 bases, with 8 bases spanning the gap. This CDR3 has 14 amino acids. Germline CDR1 is DFQATT and CDR2 is SNEGSKA (reference sequence). The DNA read from the CDR3 is TGCAGTGCTAGGCCGCGGGCGAACACCGGGGAG. Encoded protein: CSARPRANTGE. The entire CDR3 sequence reads CSARPRANTGELFF.

As to this clone: From the germline J gene comes the end of the CDR3, since the read stops 3 residues before it. V is TRBV11-3 and J is TRBJ2-1; the match to TRBD2 covers 8 bases. Germline V lookup: CDR1 SGHNT, CDR2 YENEEA. After removal of 5 bases from V and 4 bases from J, the junction contained 7 bases not matched to a gene. This CDR3 is built from 15 residues. Partial CDR3 DNA: TGTGCCAGCAGCGTGTTAGCGGGATTGTACAATGAG. Translation gives CASSVLAGLYNE. From start to end, the CDR3 is CASSVLAGLYNEQFF.

Of note for this clone: The read gets to within 3 residues of the CDR3 end, and the germline J gene fills in the rest. The V call is TRBV19, the J call TRBJ2-7; tentative D call: TRBD2 (7 bases). Germline V gives CDR1 LNHDA, CDR2 SQIVND (reference sequence). Trimming took 8 bases from V and 1 from J, leaving 15 bases between them. CDR3 size: 14 residues. CDR3 sequence: CASQTGRGSYEQYF. CDR3 bases read: TGTGCCAGTCAAACAGGGCGGGGGTCCTACGAG.

The CDR3 DNA, read in part, is TGCGCCAGCAGCCAAGAAGAGGCGGTCGGGGGGACC. It yields the protein CASSQEEAVGGT. Given in full, the CDR3 is CASSQEEAVGGTQYF. J is TRBJ2-5 and V is TRBV4-1; maybe TRBD2 (6 bases). The read halts 3 residues ahead of the CDR3 end, with the missing end drawn from the germline J gene. The V gene lost 0 bases and the J gene lost 7 bases, with 15 bases spanning the gap. This CDR3 is built from 15 residues. From germline, CDR1 is MGHRA and CDR2 YSYEKL.

As concerns this clone: From the germline J gene comes the end of the CDR3, since the read stops 3 residues before it. This chain links TRBV19 with TRBJ2-1, with 13 bases that match TRBD2. This CDR3 is built from 15 residues. Germline CDR1 LNHDA, CDR2 SQIVND (reference sequence). The J segment lost 9 bases and the V segment lost 8 bases, leaving 10 bases of the junction unmatched. The CDR3 bases that were read are TGTGCCAGTTCCCTCGGACTAGCGGGAGTGGCTGAG. This gives the protein CASSLGLAGVAE. The whole CDR3 sequence reads CASSLGLAGVAEQFF.

A remark on this clone: The DNA ends 3 residues before the CDR3 does, and the rest of the CDR3 is filled in from the germline J gene. The gene calls are TRBV18 and TRBJ1-2, with a weak D call TRBD1 (5 bases). CDR1 and CDR2 (germline): KGHSH, LQKENI. The length of the CDR3 is 13 residues. CDR3 residues: CASSPQGWNDYTF. The DNA read from the CDR3 is TGTGCCAGCTCACCACAGGGGTGGAATGAC.

On this clone itself: The CDR3 end lies 3 residues beyond the end of the read and is filled in from the germline J gene. The V and J genes are TRBV5-5 and TRBJ1-2; D unresolved. The germline V gene has CDR1 SGHKS and CDR2 YYEKEE (reference sequence). V gave up 0 bases and J gave up 5 bases, with 8 bases separating them. The CDR3 is made up of 13 amino acids. The part of the CDR3 DNA that was read is TGTGCCAGCAGCTTGGACAATATATATGGC. The encoded protein is CASSLDNIYG. The whole CDR3 protein reads CASSLDNIYGYTF.

Turning to this clone: The CDR3 is cut off 3 residues early in the read; its end comes from the germline J gene. The chain has TRBV29-1 and TRBJ2-3; D is unclear. V shed 2 bases and J shed 2 bases, with 14 bases lying between them. CDR3 size: 15 residues. Germline CDR1 reads SQVTM; CDR2 reads ANQGSEA. The DNA read from the CDR3 is TGCAGCGTTGAATTAAGGGTCGGCGCCACAGATACG. Amino acid sequence: CSVELRVGATDT. The complete CDR3 reads CSVELRVGATDTQYF.

Notes on this clone: From the germline J gene comes the end of the CDR3, since the read stops 3 residues before it. The chain is built from TRBV20-1 and TRBJ2-1; a possible D gene is TRBD1 (5 bases). This CDR3 contains 15 residues. V gave up 0 bases and J gave up 8 bases, with 17 bases separating them. Germline assignment: CDR1 DFQATT and CDR2 SNEGSKA (reference sequence). The CDR3 loop is CSARDVQAGFDEQFF. The covered CDR3 bases are TGCAGTGCTAGAGATGTCCAAGCAGGGTTCGATGAG.

On this clone itself: The sequenced fragment ends 3 residues before the CDR3 boundary, so the rest is inferred from the germline J gene. The chain carries TRBV7-8 and TRBJ2-3, with TRBD1 identical over 7 bases. Unmatched junction bases numbered 1, after V lost 1 base and J lost 3 bases. Germline V gene lookup returns CDR1 SGHVS and CDR2 FQNEAQ. CDR3 size: 14 residues. CDR3 amino acids: CASSLDRGTDTQYF. CDR3 DNA, as far as it was read: TGTGCCAGCAGCTTAGACAGGGGAACAGATACG.

The CDR3 protein is CASSTPTGGNTIYF. Partial CDR3 DNA: TGTGCCAGCAGCACGCCCACAGGAGGAAACACC. V and J are TRBV5-4 and TRBJ1-3; D is possibly TRBD1 (5 bases). The read comes to an end 3 residues before the CDR3 does, leaving the germline J gene to fill in the end. V dropped 4 bases and J dropped 4 bases, with 12 bases sitting between them. Germline lookup yields CDR1 SGHNT and CDR2 YYREEE (reference sequence). The CDR3 covers 14 residues.

A note on this clone: With the read ending 3 residues before the CDR3 end, the germline J gene is used to fill in that end. The V and J genes are TRBV30 and TRBJ1-6; 10 nucleotides line up with TRBD1. J gave up 8 bases and V 3 bases, and 7 bases lay outside the gene matches. The CDR3 consists of 15 residues. Germline CDR1 reads GTSNPN; CDR2 reads SVGIG (reference sequence). The CDR3 reads CAWRRTGGWHSPLHF. CDR3 DNA (partial): TGTGCCTGGAGGAGGACAGGGGGATGGCATTCACCC.

To note about this clone: Coverage ceases 3 residues before the CDR3 finishes, and the germline J gene fills in the end. The gene calls are TRBV5-1 and TRBJ1-3; D unresolved. CDR3 size: 15 residues. Germline V lookup: CDR1 SGHRS, CDR2 YFSETQ. Between the trimmed V and J ends, which lost 0 bases and 0 bases, there was a span of 7 bases. The DNA read from the CDR3 is TGCGCCAGCAGCTTGGAGGCCTTCTCTGGAAACACC. Its protein product is CASSLEAFSGNT. The whole CDR3 sequence reads CASSLEAFSGNTIYF.

Regarding this clone: Read data end 3 residues before the CDR3 end; the end is taken from the germline J gene. The chain has TRBV19 and TRBJ2-7, with 9 bases identical to TRBD1. The CDR3 has 17 residues. The ends lost 8 bases at V and 2 bases at J; junction bases unmatched: 16. Germline loops: CDR1 LNHDA, CDR2 SQIVND (reference sequence). The CDR3 DNA, read in part, is TGTGCCAGTCGCAAGGGGTCCGGGACAGGGAAGACCTACGAG. This codes for CASRKGSGTGKTYE. From start to end, the CDR3 is CASRKGSGTGKTYEQYF.

In regard to this clone: Sequencing ends 3 residues short of the CDR3 end; the germline J gene provides the rest. The chain joins TRBV5-1 to TRBJ2-2; D uncertain. This CDR3 is built from 14 residues. From germline, CDR1 is SGHRS and CDR2 YFSETQ. Trimming took 2 bases from V and 1 from J, leaving 6 bases between them. This CDR3 reads CASSFTVNTGELFF. The sequenced part of the CDR3 DNA is TGCGCCAGCAGCTTCACGGTGAACACCGGGGAG.

Remarks on this clone: The read ends 3 residues early relative to the CDR3; the germline J gene fills the gap. This rearrangement joins TRBV2 to TRBJ2-4; 9 bases agree with TRBD1. CDR1 and CDR2 (germline): SNHLY, FYNNEI. The CDR3 totals 13 residues. The chain's CDR3 is CASRDDRDRDQYF. The sequenced part of the CDR3 DNA is TGTGCCAGCAGAGATGACCGGGACAGGGAT.